A single sample gave rise to the 13 T cell receptor beta chains below, sequenced in a study of shared clonotypes between healthy human individuals. In the naive CD8 group, cells lacked CD45RO and were positively selected for CCR7, so terminally differentiated effector memory CD45RA+ cells were left out. Sequencing used immunoSEQ multiplex PCR; TCRdb keeps in-frame clones, though not all of them. Here the sample spans about 820,000 clones, 80% to 95% being singletons. The sequenced sample consisted of naive CD8+ T cells sorted from blood. Receptor source: a man younger than 40 in good health.

Comments on this clone: The sample carries other DNA sequences with the same CDR3. This chain joins TRBV9 and TRBJ1-1; no firm D call. Germline V CDR1 and CDR2: SGDLS, YYNGEE. This CDR3 comprises 13 residues. Trimming took 0 bases from V and 1 from J, leaving 4 bases between them. The DNA of the CDR3 is TGTGCCAGCAGCGTAGGTGAGAACACTGAAGCTTTCTTT. Amino acids: CASSVGENTEAFF.

The gene calls are TRBV11-2 and TRBJ1-1, with no clear D. CDR1 is SGHAT and CDR2 is FQNNGV in the germline V gene. V lost 4 bases and J 1 base, leaving 10 bases between the germline ends. The CDR3 covers 14 residues. CDR3 loop: CASSSFQPNTEAFF. CDR3 sequence (DNA): TGTGCCAGCAGCTCGTTTCAGCCGAACACTGAAGCTTTCTTT.

The chain is built from TRBV9 and TRBJ2-2, with 11 bases that match TRBD2. J lost 3 bases, V lost 0 bases, and 4 bases had no gene match. CDR1 is SGDLS, CDR2 YYNGEE, per germline. This CDR3 region has 17 residues. The CDR3 sequence is CASSVDSSGRYTGELFF. CDR3 nucleotide sequence: TGTGCCAGCAGCGTAGATTCTAGCGGGAGGTACACCGGGGAGCTGTTTTTT.

The CDR3 DNA follows: TGTGCCAGCAGCACTTCTGGACAGGGGCATCCATACAATGAGCAGTTCTTC. Its translation: CASSTSGQGHPYNEQFF. The chain links TRBV7-8 to TRBJ2-1; 9 bases align to TRBD1. Germline CDR1 reads SGHVS; CDR2 reads FQNEAQ. Unmatched junction bases numbered 12, after V lost 5 bases and J lost 4 bases. The CDR3 has 17 residues.

The chain couples TRBV27 to TRBJ2-7, with 13 positions matching TRBD2. The length of the CDR3 is 16 residues. Looked up from germline, CDR1 is MNHEY and CDR2 is SMNVEV (reference sequence). With 6 bases clipped from V and 4 bases from J, the junction kept 9 bases outside the gene matches. The CDR3: CASSRGTSGTLYEQYF. The DNA for the CDR3 is TGTGCCAGCAGCAGGGGGACTAGCGGGACTCTTTACGAGCAGTACTTC.

The chain links TRBV5-4 to TRBJ2-7; 8 nucleotides line up with TRBD2. The CDR3 runs to 16 residues. Germline assignment: CDR1 SGHNT and CDR2 YYREEE (reference sequence). With V trimmed by 4 bases and J by 6 bases, 15 bases remained unmatched. CDR3: CASSLVGSGSRFEQYF. Here the CDR3 DNA reads TGTGCCAGCAGCCTGGTGGGGAGCGGGAGTCGGTTCGAGCAGTACTTC.

Here the CDR3 DNA reads TGTGCCAGCAGTGCACTCCGGGACGGCAATGAGCAGTTCTTC. It specifies CASSALRDGNEQFF. The rearrangement links TRBV28 to TRBJ2-1, with D perhaps being TRBD1 or TRBD2 (5 bases each). Trimming removed 5 bases from V and 6 bases from J, with 14 bases in between. Germline V gives CDR1 MDHEN, CDR2 SYDVKM. There are 14 residues in the CDR3.

The chain uses TRBV30 and TRBJ2-2; TRBD2 aligns across 7 bases. The junction had 5 bases not matched to a gene; V was cut back by 0 bases and J by 1 base. The germline V gene encodes CDR1 GTSNPN and CDR2 SVGIG (reference sequence). The length of the CDR3 is 16 residues. The CDR3 sequence: CAWSVASGWNTGELFF. CDR3 coding DNA: TGTGCCTGGAGTGTGGCTAGCGGATGGAACACCGGGGAGCTGTTTTTT.

This chain uses TRBV9 with TRBJ2-1; D is undetermined. Trimming pared 2 bases from V and 8 bases from J, leaving 5 bases between. Per the germline V gene, CDR1 is SGDLS and CDR2 is YYNGEE. The CDR3 covers 11 residues. The CDR3 reads CASSVSHEQFF. In DNA, the CDR3 is TGTGCCAGCAGCGTTTCTCATGAGCAGTTCTTC.

This clone was recorded only once. CDR3 in DNA: TGTGCCAGCAGCCCTTGGACAGGCCGGGATGAAAAACTGTTTTTT. Its translation is CASSPWTGRDEKLFF. V and J are TRBV13 and TRBJ1-4; TRBD1 agrees at 7 bases. CDR1 and CDR2 (germline): PRHDT, FYEKMQ (reference sequence). The CDR3 runs to 15 residues. The V segment lost 5 bases and the J segment 6 bases; nucleotides outside the gene matches: 9.

This clone turned up a few times. The rearrangement links TRBV5-1 to TRBJ1-2; D ambiguous. Looked up from germline, CDR1 is SGHRS and CDR2 is YFSETQ. This CDR3 contains 17 residues. V was cut by 0 bases and J by 0 bases, with 15 bases left in between. The CDR3 DNA follows: TGCGCCAGCAGCTTGGCGGGGAGGGAGGAAACTAACTATGGCTACACCTTC. It encodes CASSLAGREETNYGYTF.

This clone was found once. The J gene is TRBJ2-6, the V gene TRBV5-6; D gene ambiguous. V was pared by 4 bases and J by 2 bases, with 13 bases between. Germline V gives CDR1 SGHDT, CDR2 YYEEEE. This CDR3 has 16 amino acids. CDR3 nucleotide sequence: TGTGCCAGCAGCCAAACAAACAGTGCTGGGGCCAACGTCCTGACTTTC. Its protein product is CASSQTNSAGANVLTF. Variable domain in full (rest from reference TRBV5-6 and TRBJ2-6): DAGVTQSPTHLIKTRGQQVTLRCSPKSGHDTVSWYQQALGQGPQFIFQYYEEEERQRGNFPDRFSGHQFPNYSSELNVNALLLGDSALYLCASSQTNSAGANVLTFGAGSRLTVL.

The chain couples TRBV25-1 to TRBJ1-2; maybe TRBD1 (5 bases). The ends were cut back, 1 base at V and 3 bases at J, with 9 bases in the middle. The CDR3 covers 14 residues. CDR1 and CDR2 (germline): MGHDK, SYGVNS. The CDR3 protein is CASSESTAHYGYTF. CDR3 DNA sequence: TGTGCCAGCAGTGAATCGACAGCCCACTATGGCTACACCTTC.